The present T cell receptor (beta chain) was sequenced within a study of blood T cell repertoires in COVID-19. Background on the study: Samples of COVID-19 (acute and convalescent) were obtained from the United States, Italy and Spain. Sources were T cells, B-cell-depleted T cells, or PBMCs; the material itself was cDNA or gDNA.

Original processing methods: Reference gene primer amplification in the assay estimated nucleated cell counts. Assay: immunoSEQ multiplex PCR; the TCRdb copy retains only in-frame clones and omits some. V, J and clone size are those of that table, while D and trimming were read from the DNA. The table shows about 180,000 clones, with around 85% occurring only once. Source material: peripheral blood. The TCR sequence derives from a human donor with active or convalescent COVID-19. The donor label of this sample is uncertain.

As DNA, the CDR3 is TGTGCCAGCAGCCAAGGAGAGTCCGCATTGTTTTTT. Its protein product is CASSQGESALFF. This chain links TRBV3-1 (or the pseudogene TRBV3-2) with TRBJ1-4; D is unresolved. Germline loops: CDR1 LGHDT, CDR2 YNNKEL (reference sequence). The CDR3 has 12 amino acids. V was pared by 1 base and J by 15 bases, with 12 bases between.